What follows is one T cell receptor beta chain and its context. Its target antigen remains unknown. No much larger clonotype is one base removed from it; base qualities were not supplied. This sample was taken from a study of blood T cell repertoires in COVID-19 (dated by TCRdb to the early 2020s). Regarding the study in general: Collaborator samples came from the United States, Italy and Spain and covered acute and convalescent phases of COVID-19. The material from the prospective study consisted of cDNA or gDNA derived from T cells, B-cell-depleted T cells, or PBMCs. Subjects who had been exposed to COVID-19, were actively infected with it, or had recovered from it provided the deeply sampled blood TCRbeta repertoires that made up the dataset. A freely available public database, intended as a resource for researchers studying the immune response to SARS-CoV-2, is where the repertoires were released. Samples were obtained from the ongoing ImmuneRACE study (first 160 participants) and from about 1,300 subjects provided by 6 global collaborators. Nearly every sample came with metadata listing a de-identified subject ID, COVID-19 status, age in years and sex. HLA class I and class II types, where available, came from metadata supplied by the sample provider rather than from assay-based typing. Here is what the overall study found, with its caveats: The amount of clinical and demographic metadata varied by source and participant and was provided uncurated.

TCRbeta CDR3 regions were amplified from genomic DNA by means of the immunoSEQ Assay, a bias-controlled multiplex PCR. In the source study's methods: The number of nucleated cells in each sample was estimated by amplification of reference gene primers within the assay. To quantify the absolute abundance of each unique TCRbeta CDR3 rearrangement, sequence reads were collapsed and filtered. For each sample, productive Simpson clonality was calculated as the square root of Simpson's diversity index across productive rearrangements. TCRdb holds this immuneACCESS table with in-frame rearrangements only. Some clones are missing; in checked studies, unresolved V genes explain under half, and the rest has no known cause. The DNA was the basis for D and trimming; V, J and clone size are from that table. In all, the sample holds approximately 46,000 clones, and around nine tenths of those were seen once. The leading ten clones occupy roughly 15% of the sample.

V was cut back by 6 bases and J by 8 bases, leaving a gap of 13 bases between them. The germline V gene (reference sequence) supplies CDR1 MNHEY and CDR2 SMNVEV. The CDR3 numbers 13 residues from cysteine through phenylalanine. Here the CDR3 DNA is all that survives: 39 bases in frame from base 1. Each collaborating institution followed its own protocols to collect whole blood in K2EDTA tubes. For TCRbeta analysis, collaborators shipped samples as frozen whole blood, isolated PBMCs, or DNA extracted from either of those sample types. In this chain, TRBV27 is recombined with TRBJ1-4; a tentative D match to TRBD1 spans 6 bases. The sequenced sample consisted of peripheral blood. The receptor was isolated from a man between 60 and 75 years old with active or convalescent COVID-19. The CDR3 is CASSQVRGEKLFF. Here is the DNA: TGTGCCAGCAGCCAGGTCAGGGGCGAAAAACTGTTTTTT.